These T cell receptor beta chains were read from a single sample in a study of blood T cell repertoires in COVID-19. Assay: immunoSEQ multiplex PCR; the TCRdb copy retains only in-frame clones and omits some. The table records roughly 180,000 clones, 65% to 85% of them present only once. Sequences were obtained from PBMCs or T cells enriched from blood (not recorded which). The receptors derive from a woman aged 55-70 years who had recovered from COVID-19. CDR3s include the opening cysteine and the closing phenylalanine or tryptophan. Each record gives: V gene, CDR3 length, D gene, J gene, clone size, CDR3 DNA, CDR3 protein. A D gene is named only where the DNA matches it firmly. Only part of the rows carry a size: once, few, many, or a class if the clone is expanded.

v_gene: TRBV5-1; len: 14; d_gene: -; j_gene: TRBJ2-1; abundance: once; CDR3nt: TGCGCCAGCAGCCTCGGGACTCAGGGCGATGAGCAGTTCTTC; CDR3aa: CASSLGTQGDEQFF
v_gene: TRBV2; len: 12; d_gene: -; j_gene: TRBJ2-5; abundance: -; CDR3nt: TGTGCCAGCAGCCCGACCTCCTCGACTCAGTACTTC; CDR3aa: CASSPTSSTQYF
v_gene: TRBV5-8; len: 15; d_gene: TRBD1; j_gene: TRBJ1-2; abundance: -; CDR3nt: TGTGCCAGCAGCTTGGAGGCCGACAGGGGTTATGGCTACACCTTC; CDR3aa: CASSLEADRGYGYTF
v_gene: TRBV5-8; len: 15; d_gene: -; j_gene: TRBJ2-5; abundance: -; CDR3nt: TGTGCCAGCAGCTTGCCCCAGGGATGGGAAGAGACCCAGTACTTC; CDR3aa: CASSLPQGWEETQYF
v_gene: TRBV3-1/TRBV3-2; len: 14; d_gene: -; j_gene: TRBJ1-3; abundance: once; CDR3nt: TGTGCCAGCAGCCATCGGGGCTCTGGAAACACCATATATTTT; CDR3aa: CASSHRGSGNTIYF
v_gene: TRBV6-5; len: 14; d_gene: -; j_gene: TRBJ2-6; abundance: -; CDR3nt: TGTGCCAGCAGCAGAAGTACTGGGGCCAACGTCCTGACTTTC; CDR3aa: CASSRSTGANVLTF
v_gene: TRBV4-2; len: 17; d_gene: -; j_gene: TRBJ1-3; abundance: -; CDR3nt: TGTGCCAGCAGCCAAGATGTTCAGGGGATCTCTGGAAACACCATATATTTT; CDR3aa: CASSQDVQGISGNTIYF
v_gene: TRBV18; len: 14; d_gene: -; j_gene: TRBJ1-1; abundance: few; CDR3nt: TGTGCCAGCTCACCGGGGGGGGCGGACACTGAAGCTTTCTTT; CDR3aa: CASSPGGADTEAFF
v_gene: TRBV24-1; len: 11; d_gene: -; j_gene: TRBJ2-3; abundance: -; CDR3nt: TGTGCCACCAGTGATTATCTAGCGCAGTATTTT; CDR3aa: CATSDYLAQYF
v_gene: TRBV7-8; len: 14; d_gene: -; j_gene: TRBJ1-3; abundance: -; CDR3nt: TGTGCCAGCACCAGTCGGGGGTCTGGAAACACCATATATTTT; CDR3aa: CASTSRGSGNTIYF
v_gene: TRBV28; len: 16; d_gene: TRBD2; j_gene: TRBJ2-7; abundance: -; CDR3nt: TGTGCCAGCAGACATCGGACTAGCGGGAGATTCTGGGGGCAGTACTTC; CDR3aa: CASRHRTSGRFWGQYF
v_gene: TRBV25-1; len: 14; d_gene: -; j_gene: TRBJ2-6; abundance: -; CDR3nt: TGTGCCAGCAGTAGAGGCTCTGGGGCCAACGTCCTGACTTTC; CDR3aa: CASSRGSGANVLTF
v_gene: TRBV7-8; len: 16; d_gene: TRBD2; j_gene: TRBJ2-7; abundance: -; CDR3nt: TGTGCCAGCAGCCTCCCGACTAGCGGGAGTAGTAATGAGCAGTACTTC; CDR3aa: CASSLPTSGSSNEQYF
v_gene: TRBV19; len: 15; d_gene: -; j_gene: TRBJ1-5; abundance: -; CDR3nt: TGTGCCAGTAAAAGCAGGGGAGGGTACAATCAGCCCCAGCATTTT; CDR3aa: CASKSRGGYNQPQHF
v_gene: TRBV4-1; len: 15; d_gene: -; j_gene: TRBJ1-2; abundance: -; CDR3nt: TGCGCCAGCAGCCCCCCAGGCGAGGGCGGCTATGGCTACACCTTC; CDR3aa: CASSPPGEGGYGYTF
v_gene: TRBV5-1; len: 11; d_gene: -; j_gene: TRBJ1-2; abundance: few; CDR3nt: TGCGCCAGCCGACAGGATTATGGCTACACCTTC; CDR3aa: CASRQDYGYTF
v_gene: TRBV7-2; len: 13; d_gene: -; j_gene: TRBJ1-1; abundance: -; CDR3nt: TGTGCCAGCAGCTCAACTTTGAACACTGAAGCTTTCTTT; CDR3aa: CASSSTLNTEAFF
v_gene: TRBV2; len: 14; d_gene: -; j_gene: TRBJ2-1; abundance: -; CDR3nt: TGTGCCAGCAGTCGCCCTAGGTCGGGCAATGAGCAGTTCTTC; CDR3aa: CASSRPRSGNEQFF
v_gene: TRBV10-3; len: 18; d_gene: TRBD2; j_gene: TRBJ2-1; abundance: -; CDR3nt: TGTGCCATCAGGAGGGGGGGGACTAGCGGGAGGTTCAACAATGAGCAGTTCTTC; CDR3aa: CAIRRGGTSGRFNNEQFF
v_gene: TRBV19; len: 15; d_gene: TRBD1; j_gene: TRBJ2-6; abundance: -; CDR3nt: TGTGCCACCGGGACAGCATCGGCTGGGGCCAACGTCCTGACTTTC; CDR3aa: CATGTASAGANVLTF
v_gene: TRBV7-2; len: 13; d_gene: -; j_gene: TRBJ2-5; abundance: -; CDR3nt: TGTGCCAGCAGCTCCAGGGTCCAAGAGACCCAGTACTTC; CDR3aa: CASSSRVQETQYF
v_gene: TRBV24-1; len: 16; d_gene: -; j_gene: TRBJ1-5; abundance: -; CDR3nt: TGTGCCACCAGTGTACGCGTTCGACACAGCAATCAGCCCCAGCATTTT; CDR3aa: CATSVRVRHSNQPQHF
v_gene: TRBV5-4; len: 15; d_gene: -; j_gene: TRBJ2-7; abundance: once; CDR3nt: TGTGCCAGCAGCTTGGAGGGCGGGGCAAGCTACGAGCAGTACTTC; CDR3aa: CASSLEGGASYEQYF
v_gene: TRBV6-1; len: 15; d_gene: -; j_gene: TRBJ2-7; abundance: -; CDR3nt: TGTGCCAGCAGTGACCCGGGTAGGCGTCCATACGAGCAGTACTTC; CDR3aa: CASSDPGRRPYEQYF
v_gene: TRBV5-1; len: 14; d_gene: -; j_gene: TRBJ1-4; abundance: -; CDR3nt: TGCGCCAGCAGCTTGTCTACCATTAATGAAAAACTGTTTTTT; CDR3aa: CASSLSTINEKLFF
v_gene: TRBV11-3; len: 20; d_gene: -; j_gene: TRBJ1-5; abundance: -; CDR3nt: TGTGCCAGCAGCTTCCACCCGAGGGAGGGCGTGAGGGATAGCAATCAGCCCCAGCATTTT; CDR3aa: CASSFHPREGVRDSNQPQHF
v_gene: TRBV6-5; len: 15; d_gene: -; j_gene: TRBJ1-2; abundance: once; CDR3nt: TGTGCCAGCAGCGTAAACTGGGGGCCCAACTATGGCTACACCTTC; CDR3aa: CASSVNWGPNYGYTF
v_gene: TRBV6-1; len: 13; d_gene: -; j_gene: TRBJ1-1; abundance: -; CDR3nt: TGTGCCAGCAGTGAACGGTCTAACACTGAAGCTTTCTTT; CDR3aa: CASSERSNTEAFF
v_gene: TRBV6-1; len: 13; d_gene: -; j_gene: TRBJ2-7; abundance: once; CDR3nt: TGTGCCAGCAGTGAAGCGGGCTCATACGAGCAGTACTTC; CDR3aa: CASSEAGSYEQYF
v_gene: TRBV19; len: 15; d_gene: TRBD1; j_gene: TRBJ1-5; abundance: -; CDR3nt: TGTGCCAGTAGCCCGACAGGGGGCGCGAAGCAGCCCCAGCATTTT; CDR3aa: CASSPTGGAKQPQHF
v_gene: TRBV11-2; len: 15; d_gene: TRBD1; j_gene: TRBJ2-7; abundance: -; CDR3nt: TGTGCCAGCAGCCACTACCGCGGGACAGGGTACGAGCAGTACTTC; CDR3aa: CASSHYRGTGYEQYF
v_gene: TRBV5-1; len: 16; d_gene: -; j_gene: TRBJ1-3; abundance: -; CDR3nt: TGCGCCAGCAGCTTGGGTTTTTCGAGCTCTGGAAACACCATATATTTT; CDR3aa: CASSLGFSSSGNTIYF
v_gene: TRBV27; len: 15; d_gene: TRBD1; j_gene: TRBJ2-1; abundance: -; CDR3nt: TGTGCCAGCAGCCTAGGGACAGGGGCCGTCGGTGTGCAGTTCTTC; CDR3aa: CASSLGTGAVGVQFF
v_gene: TRBV10-3; len: 14; d_gene: TRBD1; j_gene: TRBJ1-2; abundance: -; CDR3nt: TGTGCCATCAGCGCCGGGACAGCTAACTATGGCTACACCTTC; CDR3aa: CAISAGTANYGYTF
v_gene: TRBV28; len: 16; d_gene: TRBD1; j_gene: TRBJ2-7; abundance: -; CDR3nt: TGTGCCAGCAGTTTAGGGGGACAGCTTATCAAGCCCGAGCAGTACTTC; CDR3aa: CASSLGGQLIKPEQYF
v_gene: TRBV2; len: 13; d_gene: TRBD1; j_gene: TRBJ1-5; abundance: -; CDR3nt: TGTGCCAGCAGGGAAGACAGGGTCCAGCCCCAGCATTTT; CDR3aa: CASREDRVQPQHF
v_gene: TRBV28; len: 15; d_gene: -; j_gene: TRBJ1-5; abundance: -; CDR3nt: TGTGCCAGCAGTCAATCCTTGGGAGGAAGGCAGCCCCAGCATTTT; CDR3aa: CASSQSLGGRQPQHF
v_gene: TRBV30; len: 15; d_gene: TRBD2; j_gene: TRBJ2-1; abundance: -; CDR3nt: TGTGCTTCTTCACACCTTCTAGCGGGGAGGAATGAGCAGTTCTTC; CDR3aa: CASSHLLAGRNEQFF
v_gene: TRBV5-4; len: 14; d_gene: TRBD1; j_gene: TRBJ2-5; abundance: -; CDR3nt: TGTGCCAGCAGCTTGGATACAGGGGATACGACCCAGTACTTC; CDR3aa: CASSLDTGDTTQYF
v_gene: TRBV28; len: 13; d_gene: -; j_gene: TRBJ2-7; abundance: -; CDR3nt: TGTGCCAGTCTCCACTCAAACTCCTACGAGCAGTACTTC; CDR3aa: CASLHSNSYEQYF
v_gene: TRBV30; len: 14; d_gene: -; j_gene: TRBJ1-2; abundance: -; CDR3nt: TGTGCCTGGAGTATCGCAGGAAATAACTATGGCTACACCTTC; CDR3aa: CAWSIAGNNYGYTF
v_gene: TRBV28; len: 16; d_gene: -; j_gene: TRBJ1-4; abundance: once; CDR3nt: TGTGCCAGCAGTGACGCGACAGCAACAACTAATGAAAAACTGTTTTTT; CDR3aa: CASSDATATTNEKLFF